A single sample is the source of the 12 T cell receptor beta chains below, sequenced in a study of OX40 agonist ivuxolimab in advanced cancers. The method was the immunoSEQ multiplex PCR assay. The source is immuneACCESS, and TCRdb retained only in-frame sequences with V and J called. Part of the clones is not carried over; for the studies checked, unresolved V genes explain less than half of this, and the remainder is unexplained. In this sample the table shows approximately 15,000 clones, over 90% of which occur a single time. The ten biggest clones cover under 9% of the sample. The sample here was CD4+ or CD8+ T cells sorted from blood, taken in a trial of the OX40 agonist ivuxolimab. These receptors originate from an adult with an advanced solid tumor such as melanoma, head and neck, liver or kidney cancer.

The CDR3 here is CASTQGLAGIYEQFF. CDR3 nucleotides: TGTGCCAGCACCCAGGGACTAGCTGGGATATATGAGCAGTTCTTC. The rearrangement joins TRBV5-6 to TRBJ2-1; 9 positions agree with TRBD2. The CDR3 length is 15 residues. Germline trimming cut 6 bases from V and 8 bases from J; bases unmatched to any gene: 12. Germline-derived CDR1 and CDR2 are SGHDT and YYEEEE.

This rearrangement joins TRBV5-1 to TRBJ2-1; D unclear. V lost 1 base and J 5 bases, leaving 10 bases between the germline ends. CDR3 length: 14 amino acids. CDR1 and CDR2 from the germline V gene are SGHRS and YFSETQ. The CDR3 is CASSLYTEDNEQFF. CDR3 DNA: TGCGCCAGCAGCTTGTATACGGAAGACAATGAGCAGTTCTTC.

V is TRBV19 and J is TRBJ2-7, with 7 positions matching TRBD2. Germline V lookup: CDR1 LNHDA, CDR2 SQIVND (reference sequence). The CDR3 runs to 13 residues. Trimming took 10 bases from V and 2 from J; bases not matched to a gene: 8. CDR3 sequence reads: CATWGGMPYEQYF. CDR3 nucleotides: TGTGCCACCTGGGGAGGGATGCCCTACGAGCAGTACTTC.

V gene TRBV6-1 combines with J gene TRBJ1-2; D ambiguous. Deletions cut 3 bases from V and 8 bases from J, with 16 bases between. This CDR3 has 14 residues. CDR1 is MNHNS and CDR2 is SASEGT in the germline V gene. CDR3 region: CASSEIGPGGGYTF. CDR3 in DNA: TGTGCCAGCAGTGAGATTGGACCCGGTGGAGGCTACACCTTC.

V gene TRBV19 combines with J gene TRBJ2-1, with D uncertain. There are 13 residues in the CDR3. The V and J ends lost 3 bases and 3 bases respectively, with 6 bases between them. Germline CDR1 reads LNHDA; CDR2 reads SQIVND (reference sequence). CDR3 amino acids: CASSISSYNEQFF. DNA for the CDR3: TGTGCCAGTAGTATTTCCAGCTACAATGAGCAGTTCTTC.

V and J are TRBV28 and TRBJ2-7, with 9 bases aligning to TRBD2. This CDR3 has 18 residues. CDR1 and CDR2 (germline): MDHEN, SYDVKM. Trimming cost V 3 bases and J 3 bases; bases outside gene matches: 15. The CDR3 DNA reads as TGTGCCAGCAGTTTTCGGCGGGCACGGGCTAGCGGGATCTACGAGCAGTACTTC. Translated, it gives CASSFRRARASGIYEQYF.

The chain links TRBV7-9 to TRBJ2-7; D is tentatively TRBD1 or TRBD2 (5 bases each). The length of the CDR3 is 14 residues. Germline V gives CDR1 SEHNR, CDR2 FQNEAQ (reference sequence). The V gene lost 4 bases and the J gene lost 4 bases, with 14 bases spanning the gap. Written as DNA, the CDR3 is TGTGCCAGCAGCTGGCCCTCGAGGGGATACGAGCAGTACTTC. Its translation is CASSWPSRGYEQYF.

The V gene is TRBV28, the J gene TRBJ1-1; a weak D match, TRBD1 (6 bases). Trimming stripped 4 bases from V and 4 bases from J, with 10 bases between. CDR1 and CDR2 from the germline V gene are MDHEN and SYDVKM. The CDR3 consists of 13 residues. CDR3 in amino acids: CASSSRGGTEAFF. Here the CDR3 DNA reads TGTGCCAGCAGTTCCAGAGGGGGCACTGAAGCTTTCTTT.

V is TRBV9 and J is TRBJ2-2; tentative D call: TRBD1 (6 bases). The CDR3 has 15 residues. From germline, CDR1 is SGDLS and CDR2 YYNGEE. Trimming took 4 bases from V and 2 from J, leaving 12 bases between them. The CDR3 sequence is CASSFDRSNTGELFF. In DNA form, the CDR3 reads TGTGCCAGCAGCTTCGACAGGTCCAACACCGGGGAGCTGTTTTTT.

CDR3 residues: CASGLPPGDRDTEAFF. Here the CDR3 DNA reads TGTGCTAGTGGTTTGCCCCCAGGGGATAGGGACACTGAAGCTTTCTTT. The V call is TRBV12-5, the J call TRBJ1-1; perhaps TRBD1 as D (6 bases). From germline, CDR1 is LGHNT and CDR2 FRNRAP. CDR3 length: 16 residues. The V gene lost 2 bases and the J gene lost 3 bases, with 16 bases spanning the gap.

The chain has TRBV19 and TRBJ1-4; unclear D gene. Per the germline V gene, CDR1 is LNHDA and CDR2 is SQIVND (reference sequence). Trimming took off 3 bases at V and 0 bases at J, with 8 bases between the two ends. This CDR3 spans 15 amino acids. The CDR3 coding sequence is TGTGCCAGTAGTATTTTCTGGTCAACTAATGAAAAACTGTTTTTT. This translates into CASSIFWSTNEKLFF.

The J gene is TRBJ1-1, the V gene TRBV6-6, with a weak D call TRBD1 (6 bases). This CDR3 spans 12 amino acids. Germline loops: CDR1 MNHNY, CDR2 SVGAGI (reference sequence). Trimming shortened V by 4 bases and J by 11 bases, and 14 bases separated the two germline ends. The CDR3 DNA reads as TGTGCCAGCAGTTTGACAGGACCGGGGGCTTTCTTT. Translated, it gives CASSLTGPGAFF.